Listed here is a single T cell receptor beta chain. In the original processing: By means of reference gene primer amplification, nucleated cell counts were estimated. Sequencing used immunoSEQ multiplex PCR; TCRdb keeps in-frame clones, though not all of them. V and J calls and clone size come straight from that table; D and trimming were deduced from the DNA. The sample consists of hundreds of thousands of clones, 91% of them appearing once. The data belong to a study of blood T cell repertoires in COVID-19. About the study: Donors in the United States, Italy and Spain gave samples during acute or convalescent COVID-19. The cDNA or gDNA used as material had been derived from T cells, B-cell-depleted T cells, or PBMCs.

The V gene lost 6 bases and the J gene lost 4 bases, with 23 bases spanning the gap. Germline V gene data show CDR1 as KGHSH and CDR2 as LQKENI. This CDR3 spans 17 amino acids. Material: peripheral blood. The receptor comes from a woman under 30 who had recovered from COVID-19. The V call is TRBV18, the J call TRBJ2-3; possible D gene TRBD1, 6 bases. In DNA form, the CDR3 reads TGTGCCAGCTCTATTCGCTCCTCCAGGGGTGGATCAGATACGCAGTATTTT. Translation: CASSIRSSRGGSDTQYF.